These 5 T cell receptor beta chains share one sample of origin, sequenced in a study of blood T cell repertoires in COVID-19. Profiling relied on immunoSEQ multiplex PCR, and the TCRdb table lists in-frame clones only, not all of them. The sample includes about 120,000 clones, around nine tenths of them seen just once. The material sequenced was peripheral blood. These receptors came from a woman aged 50 to 60 with acute or convalescent COVID-19.

The chain employs TRBV15 and TRBJ1-3, with 7 nucleotides matching TRBD1. Germline V gene lookup returns CDR1 LNHNV and CDR2 YYDKDF (reference sequence). The J segment lost 4 bases and the V segment lost 4 bases, leaving 4 bases of the junction unmatched. CDR3 length equals 14 residues. The CDR3, as DNA: TGTGCCACCAGCAACCCAGGGGGAGGAAACACCATATATTTT. Translation gives CATSNPGGGNTIYF.

This chain uses TRBV5-6 with TRBJ2-7; 7 nucleotides match TRBD2. J was trimmed by 7 bases and V by 1 base; bases with no gene match: 2. The CDR3 totals 12 residues. Germline CDR1 and CDR2: SGHDT and YYEEEE. DNA of the CDR3: TGTGCCAGCAGCTTGATTAGCGGGGAGCAGTACTTC. This codes for CASSLISGEQYF. The whole variable domain, remainder taken from reference TRBV5-6 and TRBJ2-7, is DAGVTQSPTHLIKTRGQQVTLRCSPKSGHDTVSWYQQALGQGPQFIFQYYEEEERQRGNFPDRFSGHQFPNYSSELNVNALLLGDSALYLCASSLISGEQYFGPGTRLTVT.

The rearrangement joins TRBV3-1 (or the pseudogene TRBV3-2) to TRBJ2-6; 7 bases agree with TRBD2. Germline CDR1 is LGHDT and CDR2 is YNNKEL (reference sequence). CDR3 length: 18 amino acids. V shed 0 bases and J 0 bases; nucleotides not matched to a gene: 5. The chain's CDR3 is CASSQEAGASSGANVLTF. CDR3 DNA: TGTGCCAGCAGCCAAGAGGCGGGAGCGAGCTCTGGGGCCAACGTCCTGACTTTC.

The rearrangement uses TRBV7-2 and TRBJ2-1, with D perhaps TRBD2 (6 bases). CDR1 and CDR2 from the germline V gene are SGHTA and FQGNSA. CDR3 length: 13 residues. The germline V and J ends were trimmed by 2 bases and 7 bases, with 9 bases remaining between them. In DNA form, the CDR3 reads TGTGCCAGCAGCTTAAGGGCGGGGAATGAGCAGTTCTTC. This gives the protein CASSLRAGNEQFF.

J is TRBJ2-1 and V is TRBV19, with TRBD2 matching 9 bases. The ends lost 5 bases at V and 7 bases at J; junction bases unmatched: 12. The CDR3 covers 16 residues. Germline V gene lookup returns CDR1 LNHDA and CDR2 SQIVND (reference sequence). CDR3 sequence reads: CASSSQFRGRDNEQFF. The CDR3 DNA sequence: TGTGCCAGTAGTTCCCAATTCCGCGGGAGGGATAATGAGCAGTTCTTC.